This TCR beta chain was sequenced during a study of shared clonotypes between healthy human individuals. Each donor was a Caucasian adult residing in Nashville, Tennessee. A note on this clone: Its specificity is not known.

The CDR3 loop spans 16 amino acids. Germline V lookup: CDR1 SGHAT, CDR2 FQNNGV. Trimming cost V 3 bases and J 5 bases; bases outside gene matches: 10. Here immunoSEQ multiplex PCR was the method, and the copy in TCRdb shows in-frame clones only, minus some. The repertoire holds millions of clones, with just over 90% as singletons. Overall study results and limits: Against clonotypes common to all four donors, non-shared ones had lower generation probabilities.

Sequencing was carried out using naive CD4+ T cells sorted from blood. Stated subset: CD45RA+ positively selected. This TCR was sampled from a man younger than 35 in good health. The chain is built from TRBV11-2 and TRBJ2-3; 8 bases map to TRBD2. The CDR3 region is CASSFGRGGMLDTQYF. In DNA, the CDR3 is TGTGCCAGCAGCTTCGGTCGGGGGGGCATGTTAGATACGCAGTATTTT.